A selection of T cell receptor beta chains follows, all from one sample in a study of T cell repertoires in cytomegalovirus infection. The antigens these receptors bind are not known. A single record per CDR3 protein comes from TCRdb applying MiXCR to the reads. The sample lists some 500,000 distinct CDR3 sequences; almost 40% were seen once. Sample: cultured PBMCs, taken from culture after CMV antigen stimulation. The source of these receptors is a human donor in good health (CMV status not recorded). Some clones in this sample may be carry-over from other donors' samples. CDR3s include the opening cysteine and the closing phenylalanine or tryptophan. D genes are given only for firm matches. Clone size appears in some rows only: once, few, many, or a class for an expanded clone.

clone size	D gene	J gene	V gene	CDR3 protein	CDR3 DNA
few	TRBD1	TRBJ1-6	TRBV7-6	CASSSYPRQGRVNSPLHF	TGTGCCAGCAGCTCCTACCCCCGACAGGGGAGAGTTAATTCACCCCTCCACTTT
.	TRBD2	TRBJ2-1	TRBV7-2	CASSTERGPLLF	TGTGCCAGCAGCACTGAGCGGGGGCCCCTCCTCTTC
once	TRBD2	TRBJ2-3	TRBV12-3/TRBV12-4	CASSSSGTKTDTQYF	TGTGCCAGCAGTTCCTCTGGGACTAAAACAGATACGCAGTATTTT
.	TRBD2	TRBJ2-3	TRBV5-4	CASRAGGGPGTDTQYF	TGTGCCAGCAGGGCGGGGGGAGGGCCTGGCACAGATACGCAGTATTTT
.	TRBD1	TRBJ2-3	TRBV5-5	CASNLYVETGSTDTQYF	TGTGCCAGCAACCTGTACGTCGAGACAGGGAGCACAGATACGCAGTATTTT
many	TRBD1	TRBJ1-5	TRBV7-2	CASSSQGDQPQHF	TGTGCCAGCTCCTCGCAGGGGGATCAGCCCCAGCATTTT
.	.	TRBJ1-4	TRBV7-2	CASSLASWDEKLFF	TGTGCCAGCAGCTTAGCGAGCTGGGATGAAAAACTGTTTTTT
.	.	TRBJ2-2	TRBV7-8	CASRENTGELFF	TGTGCCAGCCGGGAGAACACCGGGGAGCTGTTTTTT
.	.	TRBJ1-2	TRBV5-1	CASSLFISGTANYGYTF	TGCGCCAGCAGCTTGTTCATCTCAGGGACGGCTAACTATGGCTACACCTTC
.	.	TRBJ2-3	TRBV4-2	CASSGTAGMDTQYF	TGTGCCAGCAGCGGGACGGCCGGGATGGATACGCAGTATTTT
.	.	TRBJ1-1	TRBV7-2	CASSLVGEGTEAFF	TGTGCCAGCAGCTTAGTAGGGGAGGGCACTGAAGCTTTCTTT
.	TRBD2	TRBJ2-2	TRBV10-3	CALSEAGVPGELFF	TGTGCCTTGAGTGAAGCGGGAGTCCCCGGGGAGCTGTTTTTT
.	TRBD2	TRBJ2-1	TRBV20-1	CSAETSGPYNEQFF	TGCAGTGCTGAGACTAGCGGCCCTTACAATGAGCAGTTCTTC
.	TRBD2	TRBJ2-3	TRBV9	CASSVGGGIGTDTQYF	TGTGCCAGCAGCGTAGGGGGGGGGATCGGCACAGATACGCAGTATTTT
.	TRBD1	TRBJ1-1	TRBV28	CASRLIRQGRAFF	TGTGCCAGCAGACTCATTCGACAGGGTCGAGCTTTCTTT
few	.	TRBJ2-2	TRBV7-9	CASSSSAITGELFF	TGTGCCAGCAGCAGTAGCGCGATCACCGGGGAGCTGTTTTTT
.	.	TRBJ2-7	TRBV7-2	CASSQGPTAYEQYF	TGTGCCAGCAGCCAAGGTCCGACGGCCTACGAGCAGTACTTC
many	.	TRBJ2-5	TRBV7-2	CASSWRNQETQYF	TGTGCCAGCAGCTGGCGGAACCAAGAGACCCAGTACTTC
once	TRBD1	TRBJ1-5	TRBV27	CARGGEGQGATVGNQPQHF	TGTGCCAGAGGGGGGGAGGGACAGGGGGCGACGGTCGGCAATCAGCCCCAGCATTTT
.	.	TRBJ2-5	TRBV7-2	CASSPRLSQETQYF	TGTGCCAGCAGCCCCCGACTTTCTCAAGAGACCCAGTACTTC
.	TRBD2	TRBJ2-3	TRBV19	CASSWGLAVGDTQYF	TGTGCCAGTAGTTGGGGACTAGCCGTCGGAGATACGCAGTATTTT
once	TRBD1	TRBJ1-1	TRBV29-1	CSGNRGGTEAFF	TGCAGCGGGAACAGGGGTGGGACTGAAGCTTTCTTT
few	TRBD1	TRBJ2-7	TRBV7-6	CASSSPGGSYEQYF	TGTGCCAGCAGCTCTCCAGGGGGCTCCTACGAGCAGTACTTC
.	.	TRBJ1-6	TRBV2	CASRPGRNNSPLHF	TGTGCCAGCAGGCCAGGACGGAATAATTCACCCCTCCACTTT
many	TRBD2	TRBJ2-7	TRBV7-2	CASSASGRARDEQYF	TGTGCCAGCAGCGCTAGCGGGAGGGCCAGGGACGAGCAGTACTTC
few	TRBD1	TRBJ1-3	TRBV7-4	CASSVGQARSGNTIYF	TGTGCCAGCAGCGTGGGACAGGCTCGCTCTGGAAACACCATATATTTT
.	.	TRBJ2-5	TRBV7-9	CASSLEVSYQETQYF	TGTGCCAGCAGCTTAGAAGTATCGTACCAAGAGACCCAGTACTTC
once	.	TRBJ2-1	TRBV29-1	CSVEVGNEQFF	TGCAGCGTTGAGGTAGGCAATGAGCAGTTCTTC
few	TRBD1	TRBJ1-6	TRBV20-1	CSARASGTGNSPLHF	TGCAGTGCTAGAGCATCCGGGACAGGGAATTCACCCCTCCACTTT
few	.	TRBJ2-3	TRBV6-6	CASSYSPGTTQYF	TGTGCCAGCAGTTATTCTCCAGGGACTACGCAGTATTTT
.	.	TRBJ1-1	TRBV11-2	CASTTSRGTTEAFF	TGTGCCAGCACCACCTCCCGGGGAACCACTGAAGCTTTCTTT
once	TRBD1	TRBJ1-6	TRBV4-1	CASSQGWGQGNSPLHF	TGCGCCAGCAGCCAAGGATGGGGACAGGGTAATTCACCCCTCCACTTT
few	.	TRBJ2-6	TRBV28	CASSSETGSGANVLTF	TGTGCCAGCAGTTCCGAAACAGGGTCGGGGGCCAACGTCCTGACTTTC
.	TRBD2	TRBJ2-7	TRBV18	CASSGGVSSYEQYF	TGTGCCAGCTCGGGAGGGGTCTCCAGTTACGAGCAGTACTTC
once	.	TRBJ2-1	TRBV10-2	CASSEGEDSRGEQFF	TGCGCCAGCAGTGAAGGAGAGGACTCCCGTGGTGAGCAGTTCTTC